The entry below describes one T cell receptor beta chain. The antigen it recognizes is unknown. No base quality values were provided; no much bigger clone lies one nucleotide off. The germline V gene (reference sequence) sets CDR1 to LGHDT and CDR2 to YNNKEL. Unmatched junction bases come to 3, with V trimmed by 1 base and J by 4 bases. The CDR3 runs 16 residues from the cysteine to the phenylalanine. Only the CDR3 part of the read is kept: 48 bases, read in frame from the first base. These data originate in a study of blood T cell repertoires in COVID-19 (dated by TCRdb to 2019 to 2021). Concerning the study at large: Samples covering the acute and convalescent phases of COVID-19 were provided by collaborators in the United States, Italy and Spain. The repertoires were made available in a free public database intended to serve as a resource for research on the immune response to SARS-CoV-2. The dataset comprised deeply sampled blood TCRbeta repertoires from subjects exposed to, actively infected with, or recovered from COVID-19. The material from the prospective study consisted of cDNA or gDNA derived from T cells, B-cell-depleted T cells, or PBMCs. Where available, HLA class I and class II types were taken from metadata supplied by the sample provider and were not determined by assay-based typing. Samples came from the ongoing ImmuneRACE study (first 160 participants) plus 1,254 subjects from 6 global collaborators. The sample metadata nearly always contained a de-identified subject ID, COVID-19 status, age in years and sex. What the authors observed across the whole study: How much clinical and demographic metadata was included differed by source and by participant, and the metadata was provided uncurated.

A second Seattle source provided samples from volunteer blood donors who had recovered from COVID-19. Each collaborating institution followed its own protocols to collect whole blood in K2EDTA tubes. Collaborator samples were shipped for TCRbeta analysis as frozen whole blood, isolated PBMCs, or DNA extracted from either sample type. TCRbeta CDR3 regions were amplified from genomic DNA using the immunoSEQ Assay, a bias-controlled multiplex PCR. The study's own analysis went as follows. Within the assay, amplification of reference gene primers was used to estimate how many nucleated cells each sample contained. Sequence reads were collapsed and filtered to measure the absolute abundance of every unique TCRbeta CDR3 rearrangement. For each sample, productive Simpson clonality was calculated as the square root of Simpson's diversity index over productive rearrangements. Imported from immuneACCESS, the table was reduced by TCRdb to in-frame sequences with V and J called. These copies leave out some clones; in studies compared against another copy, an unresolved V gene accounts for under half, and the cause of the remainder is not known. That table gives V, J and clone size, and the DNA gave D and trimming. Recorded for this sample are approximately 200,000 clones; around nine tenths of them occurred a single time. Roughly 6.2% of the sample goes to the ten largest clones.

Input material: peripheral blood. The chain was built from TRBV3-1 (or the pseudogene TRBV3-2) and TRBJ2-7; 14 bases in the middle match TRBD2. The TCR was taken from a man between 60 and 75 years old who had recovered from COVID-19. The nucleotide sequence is TGTGCCAGCAGCCAAGGACTAGCGGGGGGGCCATACGAGCAGTACTTC. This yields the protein CASSQGLAGGPYEQYF.